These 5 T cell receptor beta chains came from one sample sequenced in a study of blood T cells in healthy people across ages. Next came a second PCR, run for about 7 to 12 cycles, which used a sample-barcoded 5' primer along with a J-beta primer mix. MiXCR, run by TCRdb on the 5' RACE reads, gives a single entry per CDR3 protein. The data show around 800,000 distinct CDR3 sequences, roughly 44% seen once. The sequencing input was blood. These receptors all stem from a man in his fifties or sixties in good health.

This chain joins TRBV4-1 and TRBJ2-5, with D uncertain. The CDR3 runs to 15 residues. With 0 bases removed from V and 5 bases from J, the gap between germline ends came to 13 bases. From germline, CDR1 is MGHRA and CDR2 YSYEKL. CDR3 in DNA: TGCGCCAGCAGCCAAGACGTTGGTCGGTGGGAGACCCAGTACTTC. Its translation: CASSQDVGRWETQYF.

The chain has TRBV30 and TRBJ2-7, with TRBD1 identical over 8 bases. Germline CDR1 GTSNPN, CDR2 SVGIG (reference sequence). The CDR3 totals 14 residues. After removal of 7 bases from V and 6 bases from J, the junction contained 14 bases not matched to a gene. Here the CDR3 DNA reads TGTGCCTCGAGCATTGGACAGGGTTTGTTCGAGCAGTACTTC. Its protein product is CASSIGQGLFEQYF.

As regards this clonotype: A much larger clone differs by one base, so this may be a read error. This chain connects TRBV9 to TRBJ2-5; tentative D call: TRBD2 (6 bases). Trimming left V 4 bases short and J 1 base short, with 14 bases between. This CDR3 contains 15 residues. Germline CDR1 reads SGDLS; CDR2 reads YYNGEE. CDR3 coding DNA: TGTGCCAGCAGCAACCGAAGGGGACTCCAAGAGACCCAGTACTTC. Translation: CASSNRRGLQETQYF.

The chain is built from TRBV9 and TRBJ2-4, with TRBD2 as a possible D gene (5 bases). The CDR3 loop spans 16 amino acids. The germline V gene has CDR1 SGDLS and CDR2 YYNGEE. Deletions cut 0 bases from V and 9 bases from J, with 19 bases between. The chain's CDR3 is CASSVGNSGGGSIQYF. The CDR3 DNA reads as TGTGCCAGCAGCGTAGGTAATTCTGGTGGAGGAAGCATTCAGTACTTC.

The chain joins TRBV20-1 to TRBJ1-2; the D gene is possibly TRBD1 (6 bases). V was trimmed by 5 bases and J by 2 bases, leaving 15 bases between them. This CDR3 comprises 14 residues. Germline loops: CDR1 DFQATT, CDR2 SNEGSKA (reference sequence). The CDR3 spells CSAPLAGGNYGYTF. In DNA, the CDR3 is TGCAGTGCTCCTTTGGCGGGGGGCAACTATGGCTACACCTTC.